This section outlines one TCR beta chain sequence together with its context. Its antigen is not yet known. A read error may be the cause here, since a much bigger clone is one base away. This entry is derived from a study of identical twins (dated by TCRdb to 2016 to 2018). About the investigation overall: The study deep-sequenced TCR alpha and beta repertoires from monozygotic twins, unrelated adults of various ages and cord blood to test whether fetal clonotypes persist. Replicate twin experiments were performed at different times using different library preparation protocols to rule out contamination.

Broad study findings and their caveats: Conclusions relied on cross-sectional statistical analysis, since the same donors could not be followed over many years. Invariant T cells such as MAIT and iNKT could partly confound zero-insertion analyses, though diverse VJ usage argued against this for most clonotypes. Out-of-frame TCR alpha sequences shared between twins showed an excess of low generation-probability sequences compared with coincidental sharing between unrelated individuals. The excess sharing between twins in beta out-of-frame sequences was weaker because fewer shared sequences reduced the signal-to-noise ratio. Recombination models systematically underestimated out-of-frame TCR alpha sharing in monozygotic twins but agreed with sharing between unrelated individuals. Abundant cord blood beta clonotypes had fewer insertions, young adult naive repertoires showed a similar but weaker trend, and memory repertoires showed no such trend.

All donors were healthy Caucasians. Three pairs of female monozygotic twins, all aged about 18 to 29 years, were included in the twin cohort. RNA for TCR libraries was isolated from peripheral blood mononuclear cells. Libraries were built with 5' RACE. Sequencing relied on an Illumina HiSeq 2000. Template switching added a universal primer binding site, and the final cDNA carried a unique molecular identifier that allowed TCR cDNA molecules to be counted accurately. First-strand cDNA for TCR alpha and beta chains was synthesized from specific primers in the conserved constant-segment region. To control for contamination, each cDNA library was double barcoded with a SMART-Mk sample barcode plus Illumina barcodes. TruSeq adapter sequences, together with Illumina sample barcodes, were added in two successive PCR steps. The Illumina HiSeq platform was used with custom primers to sequence TCR alpha and beta cDNA libraries. In the paper's pipeline: MiGEC was used to process raw reads and extract unique molecular identifiers, and MiXCR was used to find CDR3 positions. For each individual, recombination models were inferred using an EM algorithm with the repgenHMM and IGoR tools. The analysis of shared clonotypes was done with the tcR package in R, with sharing normalized by the product of cloneset sizes. Out-of-frame nonproductive sequences were analyzed to study raw recombination free of thymic and clonal selection effects. Using fastp trimming at Q25 and MiXCR clonotype assembly, TCRdb reanalyzed the public sequencing data and kept in-frame beta chains. Every entry covers one CDR3 protein and lists the most common genes and DNA from its rows. TCRdb's processing, not the authors' own work, is the source of the V and J calls. The sample includes some 690,000 distinct CDR3 sequences, with 21% observed a single time. Roughly 4% of the sample lies in the top ten.

A further study also used this sample, focusing on T cells expressing NK-cell markers. According to the second study: Roughly 8 donors provided sorted CD3+CD56+NKG2C+, CD3+CD56+NKG2C- and CD3+CD56-NKG2C+ T-cell subsets, whose TCR beta-chain repertoires were profiled. Among the eight sequenced donors, seven were HCMV-seropositive and one was HCMV-seronegative. To restrict sorting to alphabetaTCR-expressing T cells, an anti-gammadeltaTCR antibody was added in several experiments. For roughly six donors, the dominant CD3+CD56+NKG2C+ clonotypes were among the top 10 CD8+ clonotypes and accounted for about 1.0-7.5% of CD8+ T cells. Those dominant clonotypes were again the most abundant among CD3+CD56-NKG2C+ cells in a handful of donors, at about 25-65%. Whether the expanded NKG2C-expressing T cell clones were specific for HCMV antigens remained unclear. The eight sequenced donors were randomly selected healthy volunteers, three men and five women. To determine HCMV serostatus, a commercial ELISA kit was used to detect HCMV-specific IgG in serum. For six donors, bulk peripheral blood T-cell repertoires were additionally sequenced from unsorted PBMC. MIGEC handled demultiplexing of the reads and grouping by UMI, while MiTCR was used to assemble and quantify clonotypes. Only TCR cDNA sequences supported by at least two reads were kept to exclude erroneous sequences. The tcR package was used for downstream repertoire analysis, and clonotypes were matched across fractions by CDR3 nucleotide sequence plus V segment. VDJmatch was used to annotate antigen specificity against VDJdb, with one amino acid substitution in CDR3 allowed.

Sample: PBMCs. The source is a woman between 18 and 29 years old in good health.

The CDR3 reads CASSFDYGYTF. The DNA reads as follows: TGTGCCAGCAGCTTTGACTATGGCTACACCTTC. The chain uses TRBV7-2 and TRBJ1-2; the D gene cannot be named for sure. The CDR3 starts with the cysteine, ends with the phenylalanine, and has 11 residues. The kept DNA is CDR3 alone, 33 bases in frame from the first base. The germline V gene supplies CDR1 SGHTA and CDR2 FQGNSA. V is reduced by 3 bases and J by 3 bases, leaving a spacing of 2 bases between them. With the rest looked up from the reference TRBV7-2 and TRBJ1-2 genes rather than sequenced, the full variable domain is GAGVSQSPSNKVTEKGKDVELRCDPISGHTALYWYRQSLGQGLEFLIYFQGNSAPDKSGLPSDRFSAERTGGSVSTLTIQRTQQEDSAVYLCASSFDYGYTFGSGTRLTVV.